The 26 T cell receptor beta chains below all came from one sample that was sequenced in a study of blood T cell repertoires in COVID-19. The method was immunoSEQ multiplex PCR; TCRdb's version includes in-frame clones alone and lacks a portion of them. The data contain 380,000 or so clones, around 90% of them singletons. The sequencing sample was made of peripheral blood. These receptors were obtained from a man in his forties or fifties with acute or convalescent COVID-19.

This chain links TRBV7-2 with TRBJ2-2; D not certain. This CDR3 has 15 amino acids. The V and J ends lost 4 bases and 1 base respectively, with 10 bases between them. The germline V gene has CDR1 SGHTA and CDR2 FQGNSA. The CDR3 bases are TGTGCCAGCAGCTATGGAGTCGGGAACACCGGGGAGCTGTTTTTT. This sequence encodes CASSYGVGNTGELFF. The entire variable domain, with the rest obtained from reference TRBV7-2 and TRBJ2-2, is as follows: GAGVSQSPSNKVTEKGKDVELRCDPISGHTALYWYRQSLGQGLEFLIYFQGNSAPDKSGLPSDRFSAERTGGSVSTLTIQRTQQEDSAVYLCASSYGVGNTGELFFGEGSRLTVL.

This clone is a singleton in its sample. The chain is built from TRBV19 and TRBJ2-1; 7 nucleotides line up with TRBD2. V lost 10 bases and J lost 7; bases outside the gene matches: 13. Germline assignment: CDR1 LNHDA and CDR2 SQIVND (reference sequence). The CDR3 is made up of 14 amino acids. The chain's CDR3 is CATTDPGLRNEQFF. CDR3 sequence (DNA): TGTGCCACCACAGACCCGGGACTACGAAATGAGCAGTTCTTC.

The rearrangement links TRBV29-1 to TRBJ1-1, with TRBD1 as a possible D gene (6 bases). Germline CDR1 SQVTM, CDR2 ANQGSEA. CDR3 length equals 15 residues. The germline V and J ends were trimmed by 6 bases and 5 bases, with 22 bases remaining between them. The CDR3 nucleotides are TGCAGCGTCGCTTTTACAGGGCTCGAAGGAACTGAAGCTTTCTTT. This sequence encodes CSVAFTGLEGTEAFF.

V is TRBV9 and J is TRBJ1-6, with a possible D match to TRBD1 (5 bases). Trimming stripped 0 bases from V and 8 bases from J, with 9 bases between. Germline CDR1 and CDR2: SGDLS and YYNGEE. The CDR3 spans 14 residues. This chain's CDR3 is CASSVEGIHSPLHF. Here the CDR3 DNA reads TGTGCCAGCAGCGTAGAGGGGATTCATTCACCCCTCCACTTT.

CDR3 nucleotide sequence: TGTGCCAGCAGCCAAGCCCGGGAGGACGGCTACACCTTC. The encoded protein is CASSQAREDGYTF. J is TRBJ1-2 and V is TRBV4-2; no clear D. The CDR3 totals 13 residues. Trimming took off 1 base at V and 8 bases at J, with 11 bases between the two ends. Per the germline V gene, CDR1 is LGHNA and CDR2 is YNFKEQ.

The CDR3 here is CASSIAGLGGLNEQFF. The DNA for the CDR3 is TGTGCCAGTAGTATAGCCGGACTAGGGGGGTTGAATGAGCAGTTCTTC. The J gene is TRBJ2-1, the V gene TRBV19; D may be TRBD2 (7 bases). The germline gives CDR1 LNHDA, CDR2 SQIVND (reference sequence). Trimming shortened V by 1 base and J by 7 bases, and 17 bases separated the two germline ends. The CDR3 length is 16 residues.

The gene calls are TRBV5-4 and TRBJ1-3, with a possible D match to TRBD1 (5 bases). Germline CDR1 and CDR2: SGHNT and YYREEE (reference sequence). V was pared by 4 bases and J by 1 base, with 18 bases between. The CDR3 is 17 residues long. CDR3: CASSPDDSSFSGNTIYF. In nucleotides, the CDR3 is TGTGCCAGCAGCCCTGACGACAGTTCATTTTCTGGAAACACCATATATTTT.

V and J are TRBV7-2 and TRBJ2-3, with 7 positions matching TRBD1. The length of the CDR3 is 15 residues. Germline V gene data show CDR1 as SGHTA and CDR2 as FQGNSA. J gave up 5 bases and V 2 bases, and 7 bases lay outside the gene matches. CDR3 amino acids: CASSLTGASVDTQYF. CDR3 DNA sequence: TGTGCCAGCAGCTTAACAGGGGCAAGCGTAGATACGCAGTATTTT.

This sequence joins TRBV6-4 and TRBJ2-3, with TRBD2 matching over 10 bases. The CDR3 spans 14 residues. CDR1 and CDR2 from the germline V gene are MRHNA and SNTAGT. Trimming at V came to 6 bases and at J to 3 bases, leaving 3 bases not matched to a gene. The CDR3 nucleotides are TGTGCCAGCAGACTAGCGGGGCCAACAGATACGCAGTATTTT. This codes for CASRLAGPTDTQYF.

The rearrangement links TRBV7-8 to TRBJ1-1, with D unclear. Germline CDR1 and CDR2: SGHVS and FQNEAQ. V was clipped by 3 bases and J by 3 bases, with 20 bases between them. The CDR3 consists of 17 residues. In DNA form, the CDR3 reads TGTGCCAGCAGCTTCATCCTCCCGGAGGGAAGAGACACTGAAGCTTTCTTT. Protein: CASSFILPEGRDTEAFF.

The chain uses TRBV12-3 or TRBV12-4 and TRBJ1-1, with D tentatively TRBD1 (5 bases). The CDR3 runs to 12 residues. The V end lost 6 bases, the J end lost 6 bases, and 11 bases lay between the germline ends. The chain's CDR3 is CASSNMGPEAFF. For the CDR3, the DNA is TGTGCCAGCAGCAACATGGGGCCTGAAGCTTTCTTT.

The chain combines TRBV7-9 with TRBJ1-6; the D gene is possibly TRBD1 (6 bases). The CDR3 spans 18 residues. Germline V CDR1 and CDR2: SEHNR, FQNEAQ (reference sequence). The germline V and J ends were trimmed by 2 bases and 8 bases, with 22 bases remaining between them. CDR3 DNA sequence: TGTGCCAGCAGCTTATTCAAACGGGCAGGGGAAGTCGATTCACCCCTCCACTTT. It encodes CASSLFKRAGEVDSPLHF.

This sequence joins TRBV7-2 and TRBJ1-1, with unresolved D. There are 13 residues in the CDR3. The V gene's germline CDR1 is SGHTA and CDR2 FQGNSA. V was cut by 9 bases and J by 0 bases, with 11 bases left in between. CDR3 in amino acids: CASSRTLNTEAFF. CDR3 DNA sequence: TGTGCCAGTAGCCGGACTTTGAACACTGAAGCTTTCTTT.

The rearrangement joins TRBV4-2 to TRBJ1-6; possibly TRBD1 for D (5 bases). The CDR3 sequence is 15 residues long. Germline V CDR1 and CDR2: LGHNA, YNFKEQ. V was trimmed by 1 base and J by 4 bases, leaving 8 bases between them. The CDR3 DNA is TGTGCCAGCAGCCAAGGACAGACGTATAATTCACCCCTCCACTTT. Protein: CASSQGQTYNSPLHF.

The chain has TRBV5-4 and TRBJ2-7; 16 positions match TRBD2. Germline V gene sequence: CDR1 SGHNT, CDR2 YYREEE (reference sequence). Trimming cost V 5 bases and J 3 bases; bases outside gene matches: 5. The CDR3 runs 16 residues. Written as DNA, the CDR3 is TGTGCCAGCAGGCCGGGGACTAGCGGGAGGGTCTACGAGCAGTACTTC. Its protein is CASRPGTSGRVYEQYF.

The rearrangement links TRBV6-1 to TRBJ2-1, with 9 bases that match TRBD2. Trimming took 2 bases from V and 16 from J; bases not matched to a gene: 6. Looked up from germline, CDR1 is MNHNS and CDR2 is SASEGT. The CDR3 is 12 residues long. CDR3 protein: CASSESGGRAFF. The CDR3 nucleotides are TGTGCCAGCAGTGAAAGTGGCGGGAGGGCTTTCTTC.

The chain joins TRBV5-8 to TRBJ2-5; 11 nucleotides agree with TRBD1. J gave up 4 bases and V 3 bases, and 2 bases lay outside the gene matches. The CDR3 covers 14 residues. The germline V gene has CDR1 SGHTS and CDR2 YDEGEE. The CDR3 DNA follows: TGTGCCAGCAGCTGGGGACAGGGGGGAGAGACCCAGTACTTC. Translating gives CASSWGQGGETQYF.

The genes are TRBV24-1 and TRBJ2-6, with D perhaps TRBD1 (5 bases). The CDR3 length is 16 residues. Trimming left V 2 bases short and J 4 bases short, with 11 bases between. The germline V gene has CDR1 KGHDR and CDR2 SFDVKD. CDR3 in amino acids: CATSDSRATGANVLTF. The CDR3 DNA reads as TGTGCCACCAGTGATTCCAGGGCTACAGGGGCCAACGTCCTGACTTTC.

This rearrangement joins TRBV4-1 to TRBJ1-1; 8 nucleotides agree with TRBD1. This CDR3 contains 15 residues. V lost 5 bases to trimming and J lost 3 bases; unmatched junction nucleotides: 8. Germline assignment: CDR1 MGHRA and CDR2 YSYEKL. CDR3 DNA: TGCGCCAGCAGCAGCAGGGGGCGTTTTGACACTGAAGCTTTCTTT. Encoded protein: CASSSRGRFDTEAFF.

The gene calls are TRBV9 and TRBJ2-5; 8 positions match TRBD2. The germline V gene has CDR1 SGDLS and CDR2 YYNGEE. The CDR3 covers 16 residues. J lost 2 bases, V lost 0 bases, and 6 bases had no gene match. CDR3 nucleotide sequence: TGTGCCAGCAGCGTAGGGGCTTTAGCGGGGCAAGAGACCCAGTACTTC. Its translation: CASSVGALAGQETQYF.

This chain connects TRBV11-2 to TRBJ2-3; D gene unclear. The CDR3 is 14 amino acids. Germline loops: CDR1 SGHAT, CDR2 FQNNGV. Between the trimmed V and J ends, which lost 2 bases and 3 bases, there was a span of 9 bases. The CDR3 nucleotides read TGTGCCAGCAGCTTATTTCCGGGTACAGATACGCAGTATTTT. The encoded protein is CASSLFPGTDTQYF.

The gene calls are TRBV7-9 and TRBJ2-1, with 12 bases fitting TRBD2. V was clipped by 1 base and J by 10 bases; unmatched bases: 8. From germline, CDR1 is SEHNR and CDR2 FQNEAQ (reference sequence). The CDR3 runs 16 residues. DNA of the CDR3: TGTGCCAGCAGCTTAGTTCTAGCGGGGGGGCCGTTGGAGCAGTTCTTC. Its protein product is CASSLVLAGGPLEQFF. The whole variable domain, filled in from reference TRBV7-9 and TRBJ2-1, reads DTGVSQNPRHKITKRGQNVTFRCDPISEHNRLYWYRQTLGQGPEFLTYFQNEAQLEKSRLLSDRFSAERPKGSFSTLEIQRTEQGDSAMYLCASSLVLAGGPLEQFFGPGTRLTVL.

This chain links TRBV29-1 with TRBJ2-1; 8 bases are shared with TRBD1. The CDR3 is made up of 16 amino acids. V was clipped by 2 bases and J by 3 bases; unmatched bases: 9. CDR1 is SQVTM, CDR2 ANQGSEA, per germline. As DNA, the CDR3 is TGCAGCGTTGAACTACAAGGGACAGGCAACTACAATGAGCAGTTCTTC. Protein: CSVELQGTGNYNEQFF.

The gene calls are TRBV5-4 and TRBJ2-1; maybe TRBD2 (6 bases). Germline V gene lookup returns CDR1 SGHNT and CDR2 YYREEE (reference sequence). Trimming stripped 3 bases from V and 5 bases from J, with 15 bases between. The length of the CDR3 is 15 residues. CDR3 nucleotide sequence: TGTGCCAGCAGCTCGGGACTCCGACTCGACAATGAGCAGTTCTTC. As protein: CASSSGLRLDNEQFF. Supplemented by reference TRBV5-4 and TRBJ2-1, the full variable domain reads ETGVTQSPTHLIKTRGQQVTLRCSSQSGHNTVSWYQQALGQGPQFIFQYYREEENGRGNFPPRFSGLQFPNYSSELNVNALELDDSALYLCASSSGLRLDNEQFFGPGTRLTVL.

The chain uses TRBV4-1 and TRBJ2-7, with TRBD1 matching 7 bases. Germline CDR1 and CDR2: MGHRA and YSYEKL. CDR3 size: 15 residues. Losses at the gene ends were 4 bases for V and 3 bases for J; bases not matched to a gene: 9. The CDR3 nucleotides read TGCGCCAGCAGCCCGACAGGGTCGTTTTTCTACGAGCAGTACTTC. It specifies CASSPTGSFFYEQYF.

In DNA, the CDR3 is TGCGCCAGCAGCTTACAGGGGGCCTATGGCTACACCTTC. The encoded protein is CASSLQGAYGYTF. The chain combines TRBV5-1 with TRBJ1-2, with 9 bases matching TRBD1. Trimming at V came to 2 bases and at J to 4 bases, leaving 0 bases not matched to a gene. The CDR3 sequence is 13 residues long. Per the germline V gene, CDR1 is SGHRS and CDR2 is YFSETQ.